This paragraph reports one TCR beta chain. The data derive from a study of cytomegalovirus exposure and HLA in healthy donors. In the PCR, 60 Vbeta and 13 Jbeta primers were used. Sequencing was performed with immunoSEQ multiplex PCR; in TCRdb, only in-frame clones are kept and a portion is missing. Of 180,000 or so clones in the sample, approximately 86% are singletons; the top ten hold around 0.3%. This CDR3 region has 15 residues. Germline V lookup: CDR1 SGHRS, CDR2 YFSETQ. V was shortened by 3 bases and J by 2 bases, with 15 bases between the two germline ends. The chain links TRBV5-1 to TRBJ2-7; TRBD2 might be the D (5 bases). The receptor's source is a woman aged 30 to 39 in good health and CMV-seronegative. Input material: PBMCs. The CDR3, as DNA: TGCGCCAGCAGCTCGCACCTACTAGGGACCTACGAGCAGTACTTC. Translation gives CASSSHLLGTYEQYF.